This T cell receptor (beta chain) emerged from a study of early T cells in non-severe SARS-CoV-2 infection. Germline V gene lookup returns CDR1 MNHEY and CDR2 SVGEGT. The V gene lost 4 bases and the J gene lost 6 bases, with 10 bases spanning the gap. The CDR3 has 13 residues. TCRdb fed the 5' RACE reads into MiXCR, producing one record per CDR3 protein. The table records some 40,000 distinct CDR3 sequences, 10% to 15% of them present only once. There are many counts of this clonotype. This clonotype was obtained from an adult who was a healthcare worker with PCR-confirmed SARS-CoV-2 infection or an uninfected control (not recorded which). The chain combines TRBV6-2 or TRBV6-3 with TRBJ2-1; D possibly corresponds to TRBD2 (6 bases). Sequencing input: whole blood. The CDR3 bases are TGTGCCAGCAGTTTTCGGGGAGGCAATGAGCAGTTCTTC. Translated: CASSFRGGNEQFF.